This TCR beta chain was sequenced for a study of control samples from healthy donors and cancer patients. Measured with immunoSEQ multiplex PCR; TCRdb has only the in-frame clones, and not every one. The sample has around 230,000 clones, about 95% seen once. V was trimmed by 4 bases and J by 0 bases, leaving 12 bases between them. The CDR3 has 14 amino acids. Germline V gene lookup returns CDR1 GTSNPN and CDR2 SVGIG (reference sequence). The sequence came from a man aged 50 to 59 in good health. J is TRBJ1-1 and V is TRBV30, with unresolved D. The specimen sequenced was blood. In DNA form, the CDR3 reads TGTGCCTGGAAATTAAGTGGCCTGAACACTGAAGCTTTCTTT. This translates into CAWKLSGLNTEAFF.